This passage covers 19 T cell receptor beta chains from one sample sequenced in a study of T cells after somatic rescue of genetic block. Method: immunoSEQ multiplex PCR; TCRdb's copy keeps in-frame clones and lacks some. The repertoire consists of about 88,000 clones, with approximately 90% occurring once and the leading ten covering around 1.6%. Sequenced sample: peripheral blood mononuclear cells (PBMCs). These receptors were obtained from a woman aged 18-29 years.

The V call is TRBV27, the J call TRBJ1-5, with TRBD1 identical over 10 bases. The CDR3 loop spans 15 amino acids. V was clipped by 2 bases and J by 2 bases; unmatched bases: 0. Per the germline V gene, CDR1 is MNHEY and CDR2 is SMNVEV (reference sequence). CDR3 region: CASSLGTGGNQPQHF. Here the CDR3 DNA reads TGTGCCAGCAGTTTAGGGACAGGGGGCAATCAGCCCCAGCATTTT.

V is TRBV5-1 and J is TRBJ1-3; D is undetermined. Per germline, CDR1 SGHRS and CDR2 YFSETQ. This CDR3 spans 16 amino acids. Between the trimmed V and J ends, which lost 0 bases and 4 bases, there was a span of 14 bases. This CDR3 reads CASSLAAFPAGNTIYF. For the CDR3, the DNA is TGCGCCAGCAGCTTGGCTGCCTTTCCAGCCGGAAACACCATATATTTT.

This rearrangement joins TRBV30 to TRBJ1-1, with 7 bases fitting TRBD1. The V gene's germline CDR1 is GTSNPN and CDR2 SVGIG (reference sequence). The CDR3 consists of 16 residues. V was pared by 4 bases and J by 0 bases, with 11 bases of the junction left unmatched. The CDR3 nucleotides read TGTGCCTGGAATAACAACAGGGGCTCTATGAACACTGAAGCTTTCTTT. Translation gives CAWNNNRGSMNTEAFF. Variable domain in full (rest from reference TRBV30 and TRBJ1-1): SQTIHQWPATLVQPVGSPLSLECTVEGTSNPNLYWYRQAAGRGLQLLFYSVGIGQISSEVPQNLSASRPQDRQFILSSKKLLLSDSGFYLCAWNNNRGSMNTEAFFGQGTRLTVV.

In this sample, this clone turned up once. The rearrangement joins TRBV28 to TRBJ2-2; D is unclear. Trimming took off 6 bases at V and 0 bases at J, with 2 bases between the two ends. This CDR3 is 12 amino acids long. Germline-derived CDR1 and CDR2 are MDHEN and SYDVKM. For the CDR3, the DNA is TGTGCCAGCAGATCGAACACCGGGGAGCTGTTTTTT. Its translation is CASRSNTGELFF. The full variable domain, with the rest looked up from reference TRBV28 and TRBJ2-2, is DVKVTQSSRYLVKRTGEKVFLECVQDMDHENMFWYRQDPGLGLRLIYFSYDVKMKEKGDIPEGYSVSREKKERFSLILESASTNQTSMYLCASRSNTGELFFGEGSRLTVL.

The chain has TRBV4-3 and TRBJ1-1; D uncertain. V lost 0 bases, J lost 4 bases, and 18 bases lay in between. Germline values: CDR1 LGHNA, CDR2 YSLEER. The CDR3 contains 17 residues. The CDR3 DNA reads TGCGCCAGCAGCCAAGATTTCCCGGGCAGGAGATCCACTGAAGCTTTCTTT. It is translated as CASSQDFPGRRSTEAFF.

The rearrangement links TRBV7-9 to TRBJ2-3; 10 nucleotides agree with TRBD2. Trimming removed 6 bases from V and 0 bases from J; junction bases left unmatched: 0. Germline V gene data show CDR1 as SEHNR and CDR2 as FQNEAQ (reference sequence). This CDR3 has 14 residues. The chain's CDR3 is CASRTSGSTDTQYF. In DNA form, the CDR3 reads TGTGCCAGCAGGACTAGCGGGAGCACAGATACGCAGTATTTT. The variable domain in full, completed from reference TRBV7-9 and TRBJ2-3, reads DTGVSQNPRHKITKRGQNVTFRCDPISEHNRLYWYRQTLGQGPEFLTYFQNEAQLEKSRLLSDRFSAERPKGSFSTLEIQRTEQGDSAMYLCASRTSGSTDTQYFGPGTRLTVL.

The chain couples TRBV7-6 to TRBJ2-1; D is perhaps TRBD2 (5 bases). The CDR3 consists of 16 residues. V lost 4 bases to trimming and J lost 3 bases, with 16 bases between them. Germline CDR1 is SGHVS and CDR2 is FNYEAQ. Here the CDR3 reads CASSSETSTSYNEQFF. CDR3 coding DNA: TGTGCCAGCAGCTCTGAAACCAGCACTAGCTACAATGAGCAGTTCTTC.

The chain links TRBV6-1 to TRBJ1-2; D is possibly TRBD1 (5 bases). Trimming cost V 2 bases and J 5 bases, with 21 bases left between them. Germline V lookup: CDR1 MNHNS, CDR2 SASEGT. The CDR3 sequence is 17 residues long. CDR3 sequence (DNA): TGTGCCAGCAGTGAATATCCCTTGGTGGGGGTTGGGTATGGCTACACCTTC. Translating it yields CASSEYPLVGVGYGYTF.

This chain joins TRBV5-6 and TRBJ2-1; 7 positions match TRBD1. The trim removed 3 bases at V and 12 bases at J, leaving 12 bases unmatched. CDR1 and CDR2 (germline): SGHDT, YYEEEE. The CDR3 totals 14 residues. The CDR3, as DNA: TGTGCCAGCAGCTCACCTGGGACAGACGCTCGGCAGTTCTTC. Its protein is CASSSPGTDARQFF.

This clone was seen just once. The gene calls are TRBV15 and TRBJ2-7; D is perhaps TRBD1 (6 bases). Germline lookup yields CDR1 LNHNV and CDR2 YYDKDF (reference sequence). The V and J ends lost 4 bases and 6 bases respectively, with 16 bases between them. The CDR3 consists of 14 residues. The CDR3 region has the DNA TGTGCCACCAGCACTCACAGGGCTTCGGCCGAGCAGTACTTC. This gives the protein CATSTHRASAEQYF.

In its sample, this clone was seen once. The chain combines TRBV11-3 with TRBJ2-3; D not certain. In germline, CDR1 is SGHNT, CDR2 YENEEA. V lost 5 bases and J lost 6, with 18 bases in between. This CDR3 is 15 amino acids long. In DNA, the CDR3 is TGTGCCAGCAGCCCCCCCCCGACGGTTGTGGATACGCAGTATTTT. Protein: CASSPPPTVVDTQYF.

This clone has just one count. CDR3 DNA: TGTGCCAGTAGTCTACTGGGTGGGAGTTACGAGCAGTACTTC. Its protein product is CASSLLGGSYEQYF. The gene calls are TRBV19 and TRBJ2-7, with a possible D match to TRBD2 (5 bases). The CDR3 runs to 14 residues. Trimming took off 5 bases at V and 4 bases at J, with 15 bases between the two ends. Looked up from germline, CDR1 is LNHDA and CDR2 is SQIVND (reference sequence).

The V gene is TRBV5-1, the J gene TRBJ2-1, with 7 bases identical to TRBD1. This CDR3 spans 16 amino acids. Germline V gives CDR1 SGHRS, CDR2 YFSETQ. The V gene end was trimmed by 6 bases and the J gene end by 8 bases; junction bases not matched to a gene: 17. Here the CDR3 DNA reads TGCGCCAGCACCCCGACAGGGCTACAGCCCCGGGATGAGCAGTTCTTC. The encoded protein is CASTPTGLQPRDEQFF. The complete variable domain, with remaining parts taken from reference TRBV5-1 and TRBJ2-1, reads KAGVTQTPRYLIKTRGQQVTLSCSPISGHRSVSWYQQTPGQGLQFLFEYFSETQRNKGNFPGRFSGRQFSNSRSEMNVSTLELGDSALYLCASTPTGLQPRDEQFFGPGTRLTVL.

This chain joins TRBV28 and TRBJ1-4; 7 bases are a match to TRBD1. Trimming removed 5 bases from V and 6 bases from J; junction bases left unmatched: 6. This CDR3 is built from 14 residues. CDR1 and CDR2 (germline): MDHEN, SYDVKM. CDR3 DNA sequence: TGTGCCAGCAGTCTAGGGGGCGTCTATGAAAAACTGTTTTTT. Protein: CASSLGGVYEKLFF.

This chain joins TRBV11-1 and TRBJ1-1, with unresolved D. Germline loops: CDR1 SGHAT, CDR2 FQDESV (reference sequence). The CDR3 loop spans 14 amino acids. V was shortened by 4 bases and J by 6 bases, with 15 bases between the two germline ends. This CDR3 is CASSSTAGRAEAFF. The CDR3 DNA is TGTGCCAGCAGCTCTACGGCAGGACGGGCTGAAGCTTTCTTT.

V and J are TRBV19 and TRBJ2-7, with TRBD2 matching 13 bases. V lost 9 bases, J lost 6 bases, and 5 bases stayed unmatched. The germline gives CDR1 LNHDA, CDR2 SQIVND (reference sequence). This CDR3 contains 13 residues. The CDR3 spells CASGTSGTLEQYF. CDR3 bases: TGTGCCAGCGGGACTAGCGGGACTCTCGAGCAGTACTTC.

This rearrangement joins TRBV21-1 to TRBJ2-7; the table calls TRBD2, which could not be checked here. TRBV21-1 corresponds to a pseudogene. The CDR3 is 14 residues long. The CDR3 DNA sequence: TGTGCCAGCAGCAAGCCTAGTTTATCCGACGAGCAGTACTTC. Protein product: CASSKPSLSDEQYF.

This rearrangement joins TRBV5-1 to TRBJ2-5, with 10 bases that match TRBD1. The CDR3 runs 16 residues. Losses at the gene ends were 0 bases for V and 4 bases for J; bases not matched to a gene: 6. Germline V gives CDR1 SGHRS, CDR2 YFSETQ. For the CDR3, the DNA is TGCGCCAGCAGCTTGGATGGGACAGGGGCTGGAGAGACCCAGTACTTC. Residues: CASSLDGTGAGETQYF.

The chain is built from TRBV7-9 and TRBJ2-7; D gene unclear. V lost 2 bases, J lost 1 base, and 9 bases lay in between. Germline V CDR1 and CDR2: SEHNR, FQNEAQ (reference sequence). The CDR3 is 14 residues long. DNA for the CDR3: TGTGCCAGCAGCTTACCACCTCGATCCTACGAGCAGTACTTC. It encodes CASSLPPRSYEQYF. Variable domain in full (rest from reference TRBV7-9 and TRBJ2-7): DTGVSQNPRHKITKRGQNVTFRCDPISEHNRLYWYRQTLGQGPEFLTYFQNEAQLEKSRLLSDRFSAERPKGSFSTLEIQRTEQGDSAMYLCASSLPPRSYEQYFGPGTRLTVT.